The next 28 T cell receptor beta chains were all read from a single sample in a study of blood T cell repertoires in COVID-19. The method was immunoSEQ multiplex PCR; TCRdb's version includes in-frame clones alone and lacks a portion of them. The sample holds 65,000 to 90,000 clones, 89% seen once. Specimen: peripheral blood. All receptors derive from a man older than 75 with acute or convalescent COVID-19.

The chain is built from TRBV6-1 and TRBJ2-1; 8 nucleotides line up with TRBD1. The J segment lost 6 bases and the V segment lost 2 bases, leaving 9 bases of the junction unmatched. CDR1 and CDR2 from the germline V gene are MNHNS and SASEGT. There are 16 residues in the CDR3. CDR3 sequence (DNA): TGTGCCAGCAGTGAAATCGACGGACAGGGTCCCAATGAGCAGTTCTTC. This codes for CASSEIDGQGPNEQFF.

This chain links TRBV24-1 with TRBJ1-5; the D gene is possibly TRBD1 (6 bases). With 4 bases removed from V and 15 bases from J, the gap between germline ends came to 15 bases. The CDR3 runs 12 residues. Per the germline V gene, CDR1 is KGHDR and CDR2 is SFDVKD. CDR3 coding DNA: TGTGCCACCAGTGAGGATGGAACAGGGAGGCATTTT. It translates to CATSEDGTGRHF.

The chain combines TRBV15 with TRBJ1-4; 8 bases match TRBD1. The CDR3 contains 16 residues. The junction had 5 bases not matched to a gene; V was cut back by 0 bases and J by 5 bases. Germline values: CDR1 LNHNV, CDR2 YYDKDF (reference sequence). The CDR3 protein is CATSRDRQGLNEKLFF. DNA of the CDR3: TGTGCCACCAGCAGAGACAGACAGGGGCTCAATGAAAAACTGTTTTTT.

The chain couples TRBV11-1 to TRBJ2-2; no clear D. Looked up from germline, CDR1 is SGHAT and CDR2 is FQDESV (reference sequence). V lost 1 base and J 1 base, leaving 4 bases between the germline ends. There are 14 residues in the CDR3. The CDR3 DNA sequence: TGTGCCAGCAGCTTAGGCGTGAACACCGGGGAGCTGTTTTTT. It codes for CASSLGVNTGELFF.

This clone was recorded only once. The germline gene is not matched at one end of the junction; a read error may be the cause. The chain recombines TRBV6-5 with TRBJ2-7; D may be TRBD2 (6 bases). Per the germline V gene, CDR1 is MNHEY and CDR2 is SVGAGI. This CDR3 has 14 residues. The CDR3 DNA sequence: TGTGCCAGCAGGGAGGGGCTGAGCTCCGACGAGCAGTACTTC. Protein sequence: CASREGLSSDEQYF.

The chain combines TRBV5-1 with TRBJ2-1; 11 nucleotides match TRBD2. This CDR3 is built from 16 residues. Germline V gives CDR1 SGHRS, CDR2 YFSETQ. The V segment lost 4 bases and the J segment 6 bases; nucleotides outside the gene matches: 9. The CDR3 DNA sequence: TGCGCCAGCAGCCTGACTAGCGGGGCGGTAGGCAATGAGCAGTTCTTC. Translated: CASSLTSGAVGNEQFF.

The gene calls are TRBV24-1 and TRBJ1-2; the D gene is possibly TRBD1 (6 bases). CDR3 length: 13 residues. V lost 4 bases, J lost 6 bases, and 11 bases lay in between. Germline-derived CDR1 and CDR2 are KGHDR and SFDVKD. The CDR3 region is CATSDPGVNGYTF. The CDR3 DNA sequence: TGTGCCACCAGTGACCCAGGGGTAAATGGCTACACCTTC.

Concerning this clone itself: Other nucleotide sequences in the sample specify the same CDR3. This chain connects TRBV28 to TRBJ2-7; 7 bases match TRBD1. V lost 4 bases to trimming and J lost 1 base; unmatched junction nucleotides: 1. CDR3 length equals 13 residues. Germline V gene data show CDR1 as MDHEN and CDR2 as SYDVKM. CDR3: CASSSGQSYEQYF. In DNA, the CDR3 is TGTGCCAGCAGTTCGGGACAGTCCTACGAGCAGTACTTC.

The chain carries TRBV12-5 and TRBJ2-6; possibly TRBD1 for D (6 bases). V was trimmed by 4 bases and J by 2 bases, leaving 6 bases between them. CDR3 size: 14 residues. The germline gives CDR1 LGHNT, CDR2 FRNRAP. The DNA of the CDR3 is TGTGCTAGTGGTTCAGGGGCTGGGGCCAACGTCCTGACTTTC. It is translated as CASGSGAGANVLTF. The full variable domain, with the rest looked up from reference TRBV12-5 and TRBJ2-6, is DARVTQTPRHKVTEMGQEVTMRCQPILGHNTVFWYRQTMMQGLELLAYFRNRAPLDDSGMPKDRFSAEMPDATLATLKIQPSEPRDSAVYFCASGSGAGANVLTFGAGSRLTVL.

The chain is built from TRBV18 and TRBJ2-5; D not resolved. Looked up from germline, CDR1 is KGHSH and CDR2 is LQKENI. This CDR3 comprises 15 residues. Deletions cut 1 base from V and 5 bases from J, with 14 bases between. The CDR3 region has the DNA TGTGCCAGCTCACCACAAATAGCTGAGGCCGAGACCCAGTACTTC. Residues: CASSPQIAEAETQYF.

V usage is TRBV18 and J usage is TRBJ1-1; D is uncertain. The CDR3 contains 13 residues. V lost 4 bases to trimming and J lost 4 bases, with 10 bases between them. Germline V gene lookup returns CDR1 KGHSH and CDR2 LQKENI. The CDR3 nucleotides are TGTGCCAGCTCACAAGAGGGCTTCACTGAAGCTTTCTTT. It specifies CASSQEGFTEAFF.

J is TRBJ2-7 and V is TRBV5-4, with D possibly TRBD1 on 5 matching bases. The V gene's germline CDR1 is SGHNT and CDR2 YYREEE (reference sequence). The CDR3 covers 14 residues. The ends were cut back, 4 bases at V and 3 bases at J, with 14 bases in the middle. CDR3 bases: TGTGCCAGCAGCCTGCAATCAGGGATCTACGAGCAGTACTTC. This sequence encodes CASSLQSGIYEQYF.

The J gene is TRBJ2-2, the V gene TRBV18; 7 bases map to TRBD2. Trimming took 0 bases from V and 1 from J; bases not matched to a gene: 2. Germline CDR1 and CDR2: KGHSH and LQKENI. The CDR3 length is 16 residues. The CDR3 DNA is TGTGCCAGCTCACCACCGCGGGAGAGGAACACCGGGGAGCTGTTTTTT. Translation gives CASSPPRERNTGELFF.

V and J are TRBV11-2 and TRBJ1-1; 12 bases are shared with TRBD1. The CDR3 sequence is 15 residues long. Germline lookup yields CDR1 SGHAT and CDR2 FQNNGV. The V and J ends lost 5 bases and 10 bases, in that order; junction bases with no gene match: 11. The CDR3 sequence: CASSPHEGQGAGAFF. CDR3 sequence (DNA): TGTGCCAGCAGCCCCCATGAGGGACAGGGGGCGGGAGCTTTCTTT.

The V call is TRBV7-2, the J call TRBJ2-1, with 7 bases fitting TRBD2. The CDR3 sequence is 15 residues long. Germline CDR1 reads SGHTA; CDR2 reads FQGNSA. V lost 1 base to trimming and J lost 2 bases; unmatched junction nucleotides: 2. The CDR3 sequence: CASSLGAGPYNEQFF. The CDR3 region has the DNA TGTGCCAGCAGCTTAGGAGCGGGACCCTACAATGAGCAGTTCTTC.

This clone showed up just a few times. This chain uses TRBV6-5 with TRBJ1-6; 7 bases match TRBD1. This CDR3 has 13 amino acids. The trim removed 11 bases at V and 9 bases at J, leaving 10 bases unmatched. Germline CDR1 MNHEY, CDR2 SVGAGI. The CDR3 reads CACRDRAFSPLHF. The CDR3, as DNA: TGTGCCTGCCGGGACAGAGCATTTTCACCCCTCCACTTT.

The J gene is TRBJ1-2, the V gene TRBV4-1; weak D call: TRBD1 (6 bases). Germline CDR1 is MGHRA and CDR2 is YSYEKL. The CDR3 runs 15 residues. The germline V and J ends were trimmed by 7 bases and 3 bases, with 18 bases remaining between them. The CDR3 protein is CASTPGQLAHYGYTF. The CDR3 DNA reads TGCGCCAGCACCCCCGGACAGTTGGCTCACTATGGCTACACCTTC.

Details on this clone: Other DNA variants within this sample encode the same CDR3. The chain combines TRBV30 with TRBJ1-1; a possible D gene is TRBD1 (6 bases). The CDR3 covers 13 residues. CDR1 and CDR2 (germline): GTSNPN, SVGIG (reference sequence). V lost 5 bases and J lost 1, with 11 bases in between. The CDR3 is CAWSGQTNTEAFF. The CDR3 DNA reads TGTGCCTGGTCTGGACAGACGAACACTGAAGCTTTCTTT.

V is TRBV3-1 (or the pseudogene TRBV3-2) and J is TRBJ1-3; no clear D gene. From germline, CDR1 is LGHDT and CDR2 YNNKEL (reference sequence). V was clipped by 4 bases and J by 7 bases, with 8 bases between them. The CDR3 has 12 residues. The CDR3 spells CASSPLENTIYF. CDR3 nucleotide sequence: TGTGCCAGCAGCCCGCTCGAGAACACCATATATTTT.

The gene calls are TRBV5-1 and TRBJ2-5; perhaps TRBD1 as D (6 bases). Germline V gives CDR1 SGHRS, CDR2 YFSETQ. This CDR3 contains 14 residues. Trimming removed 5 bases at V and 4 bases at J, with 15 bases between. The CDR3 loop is CASSPGQGRETQYF. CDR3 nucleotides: TGCGCCAGCAGTCCCGGCCAGGGGAGAGAGACCCAGTACTTC.

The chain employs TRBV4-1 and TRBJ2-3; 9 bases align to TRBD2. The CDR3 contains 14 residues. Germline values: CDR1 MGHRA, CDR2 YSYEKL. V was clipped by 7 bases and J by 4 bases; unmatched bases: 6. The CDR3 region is CASKGGGAADTQYF. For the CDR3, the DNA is TGCGCCAGCAAAGGCGGGGGGGCGGCAGATACGCAGTATTTT.

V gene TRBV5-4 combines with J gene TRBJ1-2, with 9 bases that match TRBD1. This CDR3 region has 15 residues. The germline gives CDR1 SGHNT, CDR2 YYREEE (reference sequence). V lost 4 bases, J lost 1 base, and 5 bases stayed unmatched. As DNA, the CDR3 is TGTGCCAGCAGCCCTGGGACAGGGTTTAACTATGGCTACACCTTC. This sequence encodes CASSPGTGFNYGYTF. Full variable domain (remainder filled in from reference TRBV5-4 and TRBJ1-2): ETGVTQSPTHLIKTRGQQVTLRCSSQSGHNTVSWYQQALGQGPQFIFQYYREEENGRGNFPPRFSGLQFPNYSSELNVNALELDDSALYLCASSPGTGFNYGYTFGSGTRLTVV.

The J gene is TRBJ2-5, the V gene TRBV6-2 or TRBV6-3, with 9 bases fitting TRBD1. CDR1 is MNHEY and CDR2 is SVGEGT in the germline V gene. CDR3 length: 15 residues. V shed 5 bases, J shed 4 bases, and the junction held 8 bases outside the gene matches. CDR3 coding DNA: TGTGCCAGCAGTACCCCGGGACAGGGTAGAGAGACCCAGTACTTC. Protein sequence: CASSTPGQGRETQYF.

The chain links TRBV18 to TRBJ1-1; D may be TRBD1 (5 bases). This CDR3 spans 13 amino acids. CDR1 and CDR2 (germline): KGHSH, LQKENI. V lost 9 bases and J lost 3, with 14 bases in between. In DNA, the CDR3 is TGTGCCAGTTTGCCCGGGGGGGACACTGAAGCTTTCTTT. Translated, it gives CASLPGGDTEAFF.

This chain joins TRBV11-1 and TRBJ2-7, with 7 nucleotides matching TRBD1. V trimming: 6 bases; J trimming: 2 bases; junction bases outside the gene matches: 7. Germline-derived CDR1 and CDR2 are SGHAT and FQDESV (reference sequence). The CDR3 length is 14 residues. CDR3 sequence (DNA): TGTGCCAGCAGTCGGGACAGTCCACCCTACGAGCAGTACTTC. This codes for CASSRDSPPYEQYF.

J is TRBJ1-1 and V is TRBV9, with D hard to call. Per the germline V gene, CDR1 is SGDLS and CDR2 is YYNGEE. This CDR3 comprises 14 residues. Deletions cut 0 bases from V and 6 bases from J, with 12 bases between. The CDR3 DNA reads TGTGCCAGCAGCGTAGGGAGGGTAGGATCTGAAGCTTTCTTT. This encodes CASSVGRVGSEAFF.

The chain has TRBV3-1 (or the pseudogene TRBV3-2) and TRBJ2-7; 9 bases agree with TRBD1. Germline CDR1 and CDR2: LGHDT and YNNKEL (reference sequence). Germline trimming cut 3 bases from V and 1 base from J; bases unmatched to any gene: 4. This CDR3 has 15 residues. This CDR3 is CASSQGQGLSYEQYF. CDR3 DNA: TGTGCCAGCAGCCAGGGACAGGGACTATCCTACGAGCAGTACTTC.

CDR3 in amino acids: CASSLGRVNYGYTF. The CDR3 DNA follows: TGTGCCAGCAGCTTGGGCAGGGTGAACTATGGCTACACCTTC. V and J are TRBV5-5 and TRBJ1-2, with D maybe TRBD1 (5 bases). Germline V gene data show CDR1 as SGHKS and CDR2 as YYEKEE (reference sequence). This CDR3 has 14 amino acids. The germline V and J ends were trimmed by 0 bases and 2 bases, with 8 bases remaining between them.